The rows below give T cell receptor beta chains drawn from one sample of a study of Graves' ophthalmopathy and Graves' hyperthyroidism. TCRdb called the multiplex PCR reads again in MiXCR, with one record for every CDR3 protein. The table lists 200,000 to 250,000 distinct CDR3 sequences, 20% to 25% of them singletons, with approximately 39% in the top ten. The material sequenced was peripheral blood. Every receptor here comes from a woman between 50 and 59 years old with Graves' ophthalmopathy. Each CDR3 is given with its conserved first and last residue. Fields, in order: CDR3 length, J gene, clone size, V gene, D gene, CDR3 protein, CDR3 DNA. D genes are given only for firm matches. Clone size is shown for a subset of rows, as once, few, many or a class of expanded clone.

18 | TRBJ2-5 | many | TRBV19 | TRBD2 | CASSGGARKREWGETQYF | TGTGCCAGTAGTGGCGGCGCGAGGAAGCGGGAGTGGGGAGAGACCCAGTACTTC
16 | TRBJ1-2 | many | TRBV27 | TRBD1 | CASRYTTWTGNYGYTF | TGTGCCAGCAGATACACTACTTGGACAGGCAACTATGGCTACACCTTC
16 | TRBJ1-1 | many | TRBV6-4 | TRBD1 | CASSDGTGGRGTEAFF | TGTGCCAGCAGTGACGGGACAGGGGGTCGAGGAACTGAAGCTTTCTTT
15 | TRBJ1-5 | many | TRBV19 | - | CASSIAGTPGVPQHF | TGTGCCAGTAGTATTGCAGGGACCCCCGGCGTGCCCCAGCATTTT
13 | TRBJ1-1 | many | TRBV7-7 | TRBD1 | CASSKDRVTEAFF | TGTGCTAGCAGCAAGGACAGGGTCACTGAAGCTTTCTTT
15 | TRBJ1-3 | - | TRBV7-2 | - | CASSLSGISGNTIYF | TGTGCCAGCAGCCTATCAGGGATCTCTGGAAACACCATATATTTT
13 | TRBJ2-1 | many | TRBV28 | - | CASIPFSYNEQFF | TGTGCCAGCATTCCCTTCTCCTACAATGAGCAGTTCTTC
18 | TRBJ2-6 | many | TRBV11-2 | TRBD2 | CASSESGRASSGANVLTF | TGTGCCAGCAGCGAAAGCGGGAGGGCCAGCTCTGGGGCCAACGTCCTGACTTTC
15 | TRBJ1-2 | - | TRBV2 | - | CASSEGHSLNYGYTF | TGTGCCAGCAGTGAAGGACACTCCCTTAACTATGGCTACACCTTC
14 | TRBJ1-1 | many | TRBV6-5 | - | CASSSGPGEIGAFF | TGTGCCAGCAGTTCTGGGCCAGGTGAAATCGGGGCTTTCTTT
13 | TRBJ1-2 | many | TRBV5-1 | - | CASSYDSSYGYTF | TGCGCCAGCAGCTACGACAGCTCCTATGGCTACACCTTC
14 | TRBJ2-7 | - | TRBV10-2 | TRBD2 | CASSETSVSYEQYF | TGCGCCAGCAGTGAGACTAGCGTGTCCTACGAGCAGTACTTC
18 | TRBJ2-7 | many | TRBV6-1 | - | CASSEAFPVWGRSYEQYF | TGTGCCAGCAGTGAAGCGTTTCCCGTATGGGGCAGGAGCTACGAGCAGTACTTC
16 | TRBJ1-1 | - | TRBV3-1 | - | CASSQDWGLVNTEAFF | TGTGCCAGCAGCCAAGATTGGGGGCTCGTGAACACTGAAGCTTTCTTT
14 | TRBJ1-5 | many | TRBV12-3/TRBV12-4 | TRBD1 | CASRGQGANQPQHF | TGTGCCAGCAGGGGACAGGGGGCGAATCAGCCCCAGCATTTT
17 | TRBJ2-2 | - | TRBV11-1 | - | CASSRNVALTNTGELFF | TGTGCCAGCAGCCGTAACGTCGCTCTAACGAACACCGGGGAGCTGTTTTTT
17 | TRBJ1-1 | many | TRBV12-3/TRBV12-4 | - | CASSLGGADRRNTEAFF | TGTGCCAGCAGTTTAGGGGGGGCGGATCGGAGGAACACTGAAGCTTTCTTT
14 | TRBJ2-7 | many | TRBV12-3/TRBV12-4 | TRBD1 | CASALRQGRNEQYF | TGTGCCAGCGCCCTTAGACAGGGGCGAAACGAGCAGTACTTC
20 | TRBJ2-6 | few | TRBV5-1 | TRBD2 | CASSYGGLAGGGWGANVLTF | TGCGCCAGCAGCTACGGAGGACTAGCGGGAGGTGGGTGGGGGGCCAACGTCCTGACTTTC
16 | TRBJ2-5 | few | TRBV5-1 | TRBD2 | CASSWNRVGGKETQYF | TGCGCCAGCAGCTGGAATAGAGTCGGGGGGAAAGAGACCCAGTACTTC
15 | TRBJ2-7 | - | TRBV30 | - | CAWSPNFSGPHEQYF | TGTGCCTGGAGCCCCAATTTTTCAGGCCCCCACGAGCAGTACTTC
15 | TRBJ1-1 | - | TRBV19 | - | CASSMTGVKDTEAFF | TGTGCCAGTAGTATGACGGGGGTTAAGGACACTGAAGCTTTCTTT
12 | TRBJ1-1 | - | TRBV24-1 | - | CATRGSGTEAFF | TGTGCCACAAGAGGGTCTGGCACTGAAGCTTTCTTT
12 | TRBJ1-1 | - | TRBV11-2 | - | CASIRQGLEAYF | TGTGCCAGCATCAGGCAGGGCTTGGAAGCTTACTTT
14 | TRBJ1-5 | - | TRBV6-1 | TRBD1 | CASSVDRGYQPQHF | TGTGCCAGCAGTGTCGACAGGGGCTATCAGCCCCAGCATTTT
13 | TRBJ2-7 | many | TRBV6-2/TRBV6-3 | - | CASSGRASYEQYF | TGTGCCAGCAGCGGCAGGGCCTCCTACGAGCAGTACTTC
16 | TRBJ1-1 | many | TRBV20-1 | TRBD1 | CSAREGTGGGPRQAFF | TGCAGTGCTAGAGAGGGGACAGGGGGGGGTCCGCGGCAAGCTTTCTTT
14 | TRBJ2-7 | - | TRBV12-3/TRBV12-4 | - | CASRNVDKTSEQYF | TGTGCCAGCAGAAACGTCGACAAAACCAGCGAGCAGTACTTC
13 | TRBJ2-7 | many | TRBV19 | - | CASIGGRGSEQYF | TGTGCCAGCATCGGGGGGCGCGGGAGTGAGCAGTACTTC